These 32 T cell receptor beta chains were sequenced from one sample in a study of T cell repertoires in cytomegalovirus infection. These receptors have no identified antigens. TCRdb re-called the reads through MiXCR, storing one row per CDR3 protein. The sample comprises fewer than 1,000,000 distinct CDR3 sequences, 31% of which are singletons, and 10% to 15% rests with the top ten. This sample comprised cultured CD8+ T cells from PBMCs, obtained from culture after CMV antigen stimulation. The source is a human donor in good health (CMV status not recorded). Some clones in this sample may be carry-over from other donors' samples.

The V gene is TRBV6-2 or TRBV6-3, the J gene TRBJ2-1; weak D call: TRBD2 (6 bases). Deletions cut 4 bases from V and 4 bases from J, with 14 bases between. The CDR3 is made up of 15 amino acids. The germline V gene encodes CDR1 MNHEY and CDR2 SVGEGT. The CDR3: CASSSPRGPYNEQFF. For the CDR3, the DNA is TGTGCCAGCAGTTCCCCGCGGGGCCCTTACAATGAGCAGTTCTTC.

The chain employs TRBV10-3 and TRBJ1-5, with no clear D. Trimming stripped 4 bases from V and 3 bases from J, with 10 bases between. The CDR3 has 14 residues. Germline V gene lookup returns CDR1 ENHRY and CDR2 SYGVKD. The CDR3 loop reads CAISGGFLNQPQHF. Here the CDR3 DNA reads TGTGCCATCAGTGGCGGGTTCCTCAATCAGCCCCAGCATTTT.

This clonotype was picked up a small number of times. The CDR3 nucleotides read TGTGCCAGCAGGCCCCAACTAGCGGGGCCGACCTACGAGCAGTACGTC. Amino acids: CASRPQLAGPTYEQYV. V gene TRBV2 combines with J gene TRBJ2-7; 10 bases are a match to TRBD2. Germline CDR1 and CDR2: SNHLY and FYNNEI. V shed 6 bases, J shed 2 bases, and the junction held 10 bases outside the gene matches. This CDR3 region has 16 residues.

This clonotype turned up a few times. CDR3 residues: CAIRDTLPGTGSGRSTIYF. The CDR3, as DNA: TGTGCCATCAGGGATACCCTTCCCGGGACAGGCTCTGGGCGAAGCACCATATATTTT. J is TRBJ1-3 and V is TRBV10-3, with 8 bases identical to TRBD1. V lost 6 bases, J lost 9 bases, and 25 bases stayed unmatched. Germline V gene sequence: CDR1 ENHRY, CDR2 SYGVKD. This CDR3 spans 19 amino acids.

This clonotype was detected only a few times. V and J are TRBV12-5 and TRBJ2-5; 11 bases line up with TRBD2. The trim removed 0 bases at V and 3 bases at J, leaving 6 bases unmatched. The CDR3 consists of 17 residues. Germline-derived CDR1 and CDR2 are LGHNT and FRNRAP. The CDR3 DNA is TGTGCTAGTGGTTTGGTACCACTAGCGGGGGACGAAGAGACCCAGTACTTC. Encoded protein: CASGLVPLAGDEETQYF. Full variable domain (remainder filled in from reference TRBV12-5 and TRBJ2-5): DARVTQTPRHKVTEMGQEVTMRCQPILGHNTVFWYRQTMMQGLELLAYFRNRAPLDDSGMPKDRFSAEMPDATLATLKIQPSEPRDSAVYFCASGLVPLAGDEETQYFGPGTRLLVL.

The rearrangement uses TRBV20-1 and TRBJ2-7; TRBD1 is a possible D gene (7 bases). CDR3 length: 15 amino acids. Germline CDR1 and CDR2: DFQATT and SNEGSKA (reference sequence). V dropped 1 base and J dropped 0 bases, with 13 bases sitting between them. CDR3: CSARVQGGYSYEQYV. The DNA for the CDR3 is TGCAGTGCTAGAGTCCAGGGGGGTTACTCCTACGAGCAGTACGTC.

This clonotype was seen a few times. The V call is TRBV7-9, the J call TRBJ2-2; D ambiguous. The germline V gene has CDR1 SEHNR and CDR2 FQNEAQ (reference sequence). V lost 0 bases, J lost 5 bases, and 7 bases lay in between. CDR3 size: 14 residues. CDR3 sequence reads: CASSLALKTGELFF. The CDR3 nucleotides read TGTGCCAGCAGCTTAGCGCTAAAGACCGGGGAGCTGTTTTTT.

This clonotype was seen a handful of times. The chain joins TRBV7-8 to TRBJ2-7; TRBD2 aligns across 10 bases. With 3 bases clipped from V and 0 bases from J, the junction kept 11 bases outside the gene matches. Per germline, CDR1 SGHVS and CDR2 FQNEAQ. The CDR3 runs 18 residues. The DNA for the CDR3 is TGTGCCAGCAGCTTCTACCTAGCGGGGGAATTTAGCTCCTACGAGCAGTACTTC. Amino acids: CASSFYLAGEFSSYEQYF. The complete variable domain, with remaining parts taken from reference TRBV7-8 and TRBJ2-7, reads GAGVSQSPRYKVAKRGQDVALRCDPISGHVSLFWYQQALGQGPEFLTYFQNEAQLDKSGLPSDRFFAERPEGSVSTLKIQRTQQEDSAVYLCASSFYLAGEFSSYEQYFGPGTRLTVT.

The genes are TRBV27 and TRBJ1-1; D gene unclear. The germline gives CDR1 MNHEY, CDR2 SMNVEV (reference sequence). The CDR3 extends over 14 amino acids. Trimming removed 3 bases from V and 5 bases from J, with 13 bases in between. The CDR3 DNA follows: TGTGCCAGCAGTTTTGGTTTCGGAGGTACTGAAGCTTTCTTT. This codes for CASSFGFGGTEAFF.

For this clonotype: Given a much more abundant clone one base away, this may be a read error. This rearrangement joins TRBV12-3 or TRBV12-4 to TRBJ2-3; D remains ambiguous. V lost 6 bases, J lost 5 bases, and 15 bases lay in between. The CDR3 contains 14 residues. CDR3 sequence (DNA): TGTGCCAGCAGCCCTGCCCCTCGTAGAGATACGCAGTATTTT. It is translated as CASSPAPRRDTQYF.

This clonotype has just a few counts. The rearrangement uses TRBV6-5 and TRBJ1-1; D gene unclear. CDR1 is MNHEY and CDR2 is SVGAGI in the germline V gene. V was pared by 2 bases and J by 2 bases, with 12 bases between. The CDR3 runs 15 residues. CDR3 sequence (DNA): TGTGCCAGCAGTTACGGCTTCCGCCTCAACACTGAAGCTTTCTTT. Its translation: CASSYGFRLNTEAFF.

This clonotype was seen more than once but under ten times. The V call is TRBV19, the J call TRBJ2-5; maybe TRBD2 (6 bases). V gave up 7 bases and J gave up 4 bases, with 19 bases separating them. Germline-derived CDR1 and CDR2 are LNHDA and SQIVND (reference sequence). The CDR3 is 15 amino acids. CDR3 amino acids: CASTFAGGSAETQYF. In DNA form, the CDR3 reads TGTGCCAGTACCTTCGCCGGGGGTTCGGCAGAGACCCAGTACTTC.

In its sample, this clonotype was seen many times. The rearrangement links TRBV7-2 to TRBJ2-2, with 11 bases that match TRBD2. The CDR3 has 16 residues. CDR1 is SGHTA, CDR2 FQGNSA, per germline. Trimming at V came to 1 base and at J to 6 bases, leaving 4 bases not matched to a gene. The DNA for the CDR3 is TGTGCCAGCAGCTTAGTAGCGGGGGGGCCTTCCGGGGAGCTGTTTTTT. It is translated as CASSLVAGGPSGELFF.

The rearrangement uses TRBV28 and TRBJ2-7, with D possibly matching TRBD2 (6 bases). V was trimmed by 3 bases and J by 6 bases, leaving 18 bases between them. The CDR3 runs 15 residues. Per germline, CDR1 MDHEN and CDR2 SYDVKM. In nucleotides, the CDR3 is TGTGCCAGCAGTTTCGCCGGCGGGGCGGTGGTCGAGCAGTACGTC. This gives the protein CASSFAGGAVVEQYV.

This clonotype was detected a few times. V gene TRBV7-9 combines with J gene TRBJ1-2; D gene uncertain. The CDR3 has 12 residues. The V gene lost 4 bases and the J gene lost 7 bases, with 10 bases spanning the gap. Looked up from germline, CDR1 is SEHNR and CDR2 is FQNEAQ (reference sequence). The CDR3 region has the DNA TGTGCCAGCAGCTCCGCAAGTTCTGGCTACACCTTC. Protein: CASSSASSGYTF.

This clonotype has more than one count but fewer than ten. V and J are TRBV10-3 and TRBJ1-3; 7 nucleotides agree with TRBD1. The CDR3 spans 15 residues. Per germline, CDR1 ENHRY and CDR2 SYGVKD. Germline trimming cut 2 bases from V and 4 bases from J; bases unmatched to any gene: 5. CDR3 protein: CAISETDRDGNTIYF. The DNA for the CDR3 is TGTGCCATCAGTGAGACTGACAGGGACGGAAACACCATATATTTT.

A single count supports this clonotype. This chain joins TRBV5-6 and TRBJ2-2, with TRBD1 as a possible D gene (6 bases). V lost 4 bases and J lost 7, with 8 bases in between. Germline CDR1 SGHDT, CDR2 YYEEEE. CDR3 size: 12 residues. DNA for the CDR3: TGTGCCAGCAGCATGACAGGCGGGGAGCTGTTTTTT. As protein: CASSMTGGELFF.

As for this clonotype: At one end, the junction sequence differs from germline, possibly due to a read error. V and J are TRBV23-1 and TRBJ2-2; 7 bases line up with TRBD1. TRBV23-1 is recorded as an ORF, its role being uncertain. CDR3 length: 14 residues. CDR3 bases: TGCGCCAACAGTCAACAGGGGTGGACCGGGGAGCTGTTTTTT. Encoded protein: CANSQQGWTGELFF.

This clonotype turned up a few times. The chain couples TRBV12-3 or TRBV12-4 to TRBJ2-3, with TRBD2 matching 9 bases. The V gene end was trimmed by 5 bases and the J gene end by 2 bases; junction bases not matched to a gene: 8. The CDR3 sequence is 16 residues long. Here the CDR3 reads CASSPLAGVYTDTQYF. CDR3 nucleotide sequence: TGTGCCAGCAGTCCCTTAGCGGGGGTGTACACAGATACGCAGTATTTT.

J is TRBJ1-1 and V is TRBV27, with 7 bases fitting TRBD1. V lost 0 bases and J lost 6; bases outside the gene matches: 4. CDR3 size: 14 residues. CDR1 is MNHEY and CDR2 is SMNVEV in the germline V gene (reference sequence). This CDR3 reads CASSLSGDRPEAFF. The CDR3 DNA sequence: TGTGCCAGCAGTTTATCCGGGGACAGACCTGAAGCTTTCTTT.

The gene calls are TRBV12-3 or TRBV12-4 and TRBJ1-4; D is perhaps TRBD1 (5 bases). Between the trimmed V and J ends, which lost 3 bases and 0 bases, there was a span of 20 bases. The CDR3 runs 19 residues. CDR3 sequence: CASSFLLDPQGATNEKLFF. The CDR3 DNA is TGTGCCAGCAGTTTCCTCCTGGACCCTCAAGGGGCAACTAATGAAAAACTGTTTTTT.

As concerns this clonotype: The CDR3 does not close with the conserved phenylalanine or tryptophan, likely indicating a read error. The chain joins TRBV28 to TRBJ2-3; TRBD2 matches at 13 bases. The CDR3 has 19 amino acids. J gave up 8 bases and V 4 bases, and 18 bases lay outside the gene matches. The germline V gene encodes CDR1 MDHEN and CDR2 SYDVKM. CDR3 sequence: CASSSTRLGLAGTRVTQYS. The CDR3 nucleotides are TGTGCCAGCAGTTCTACCCGCCTGGGACTAGCGGGGACCAGAGTTACGCAGTATTCT.

This chain links TRBV2 with TRBJ2-3; TRBD2 matches 7 bases. Losses at the gene ends were 9 bases for V and 1 base for J; bases not matched to a gene: 7. This CDR3 has 14 amino acids. Germline V gene lookup returns CDR1 SNHLY and CDR2 FYNNEI. The CDR3 loop is CARPPAGGTDTQYF. The CDR3 coding sequence is TGTGCCAGGCCGCCCGCGGGGGGCACAGATACGCAGTATTTT. The variable domain in full, completed from reference TRBV2 and TRBJ2-3, reads EPEVTQTPSHQVTQMGQEVILRCVPISNHLYFYWYRQILGQKVEFLVSFYNNEISEKSEIFDDQFSVERPDGSNFTLKIRSTKLEDSAMYFCARPPAGGTDTQYFGPGTRLTVL.

The chain joins TRBV20-1 to TRBJ2-7; the match to TRBD2 covers 8 bases. The CDR3 has 13 amino acids. Germline lookup yields CDR1 DFQATT and CDR2 SNEGSKA (reference sequence). Unmatched junction bases numbered 10, after V lost 6 bases and J lost 6 bases. CDR3 loop: CSALTSEFSEQYF. The CDR3 DNA reads TGCAGTGCCCTGACTAGCGAATTCTCCGAGCAGTACTTC.

This clonotype has just a few counts. V and J are TRBV20-1 and TRBJ2-2; D is possibly TRBD1 (6 bases). Trimming removed 2 bases at V and 0 bases at J, with 13 bases between. This CDR3 has 16 residues. CDR1 and CDR2 (germline): DFQATT, SNEGSKA (reference sequence). CDR3 sequence reads: CSARNRVMPNTGELFF. The CDR3 DNA is TGCAGTGCTAGAAACAGGGTGATGCCGAACACCGGGGAGCTGTTTTTT.

This clonotype was recorded a few times. This sequence joins TRBV12-3 or TRBV12-4 and TRBJ1-2; D remains ambiguous. CDR3 length: 13 amino acids. Trimming took 1 base from V and 8 from J, leaving 11 bases between them. Here the CDR3 DNA reads TGTGCCAGCAGTTTAGGGACGGCTGGGGGCTACACCTTC. Translating gives CASSLGTAGGYTF.

V is TRBV7-2 and J is TRBJ1-1; D not resolved. From germline, CDR1 is SGHTA and CDR2 FQGNSA. V was trimmed by 5 bases and J by 1 base, leaving 14 bases between them. This CDR3 contains 15 residues. CDR3 coding DNA: TGTGCCAGCAGCCCCGCGATTTACCCGAACACTGAAGCTTTCTTT. It translates to CASSPAIYPNTEAFF.

This clonotype was picked up many times. This CDR3 reads CASSLNRYNQPQHF. CDR3 bases: TGTGCCAGCAGCTTGAACAGATACAATCAGCCCCAGCATTTT. This chain uses TRBV7-2 with TRBJ1-5; no definite D call. Trimming removed 3 bases at V and 3 bases at J, with 9 bases between. Germline V gives CDR1 SGHTA, CDR2 FQGNSA. There are 14 residues in the CDR3.

This sequence joins TRBV5-1 and TRBJ1-2; D not resolved. Germline lookup yields CDR1 SGHRS and CDR2 YFSETQ. V was trimmed by 0 bases and J by 4 bases, leaving 22 bases between them. The CDR3 runs 18 residues. The CDR3 DNA sequence: TGCGCCAGCAGCTTGGCCGAATCTGCTGGAGGATCGGGCTATGGCTACACCTTC. Encoded protein: CASSLAESAGGSGYGYTF. The full variable domain, rest sourced from reference TRBV5-1 and TRBJ1-2, is KAGVTQTPRYLIKTRGQQVTLSCSPISGHRSVSWYQQTPGQGLQFLFEYFSETQRNKGNFPGRFSGRQFSNSRSEMNVSTLELGDSALYLCASSLAESAGGSGYGYTFGSGTRLTVV.

V usage is TRBV19 and J usage is TRBJ1-1; perhaps TRBD1 as D (5 bases). Germline CDR1 reads LNHDA; CDR2 reads SQIVND (reference sequence). V was pared by 9 bases and J by 0 bases, with 14 bases between. The CDR3 has 14 amino acids. The CDR3 bases are TGTGCCAGCCTGAGACAGAACATGAACACTGAAGCTTTCTTT. Its translation: CASLRQNMNTEAFF.

This clonotype was observed a handful of times. The rearrangement uses TRBV13 and TRBJ2-7; TRBD2 agrees at 7 bases. This CDR3 comprises 15 residues. J was trimmed by 2 bases and V by 0 bases; bases with no gene match: 4. From germline, CDR1 is PRHDT and CDR2 FYEKMQ (reference sequence). CDR3 loop: CASSLGGAGAYEQYF. DNA for the CDR3: TGTGCCAGCAGCTTAGGCGGGGCGGGGGCCTACGAGCAGTACTTC.

V gene TRBV4-1 combines with J gene TRBJ1-6; possible D gene TRBD1, 6 bases. The CDR3 length is 14 residues. CDR1 MGHRA and CDR2 YSYEKL come from the germline V gene. The ends were cut back, 3 bases at V and 7 bases at J, with 10 bases in the middle. For the CDR3, the DNA is TGCGCCAGCAGCCAGCTCACAGGGAATTCACCCCTCCACTTT. Its translation: CASSQLTGNSPLHF.